The present entry profiles one T cell receptor (beta chain) with its context. The target of this receptor is not known. Base qualities are not provided; no much larger clone lies one nucleotide away. From the cysteine up to the phenylalanine, the CDR3 has a length of 14 residues. Kept here is only the CDR3 DNA, which spans 42 bases and is read in frame from base 1. CDR1 is given as SGHNT and CDR2 as YYREEE, both from the germline V gene (reference sequence). V gives up 3 bases and J gives up 7 bases, and the segment between their germline ends measures 14 bases. This record belongs to a study of cytomegalovirus exposure and HLA in healthy donors (dated by TCRdb to the late 2010s). Looking at the study overall: An earlier analysis of approximately 640 of the donors reported about 250 Gb of sequence data and roughly 100 million unique TCR beta sequences from about 179 million T cells. About 280 gigabases of sequencing data and roughly 80 million unique TCR sequences made up an early release that covered roughly 670 HLA-typed donors. Among the roughly 430 genotyped donors, about 85% belonged to the genetic ancestry cluster associated with self-reported Caucasian donors. The study aimed to test whether cataloging public T cell receptors could reveal signatures of past pathogen exposure. The T cell repertoires of 670 or so subjects were profiled by immunosequencing and related to cytomegalovirus serostatus. Along with the roughly 670-subject first cohort, a separate validation cohort of over a hundred different subjects was used. To predict cytomegalovirus infection status, the study combined high-throughput TCR immunosequencing, statistical association of individual TCRs with disease status, and machine learning. In a later analysis, previously published TCR beta repertoires from several hundred donors were re-analyzed and high-resolution HLA genotyping was added so that TCR occurrence patterns could be studied. Rather than using new phenotypic data, the later analysis identified candidate immune exposures from TCR beta sequences and from how often those sequences occurred across donors. In an earlier analysis of around 540 of the donors, high-throughput TCR beta sequencing was used to judge whether each TCR beta V gene segment behaved as functional or pseudogenic. Alongside the repertoire data, information on donor age, sex, ethnicity and CMV serostatus was compiled. A later genetic analysis used genome-wide SNP genotypes for about 60% of the roughly 670 donors, treating that subset as a discovery cohort. Every discovery cohort repertoire had been produced on one sequencing platform. Class I and class II HLA loci were covered by the typing at four-digit resolution. The number of typed donors differed by locus: 629-630 for A, B, C, DRB1 and DQB1; about 520 for DQA1; around 580 for DPA1; and around 450 for DPB1. A few DR-DQ haplotypes were treated as single units for association and clustering because of strong linkage in the cohort. Across some 400 genotyped donors of the cohort, an average of about 240,000 unique TCR beta nucleotide sequences per donor were sequenced, and about a sixth of those sequences were non-productive. Points the paper makes about the study in general: For the cohort, immune exposure information was limited to CMV serostatus. In a later analysis, HLA-associated TCR beta chains showed more clonal expansion and lower generation probabilities than non-associated chains that were equally common. In this cohort, only TCR beta chains were sequenced, and detectable features were limited by the absence of alpha or paired-chain data. The earlier analysis of fewer than 750 of the donors excluded around 17 rarely observed V segments, including chromosome 9 orphons, because counts were too low. Presence/absence analyses assumed roughly uniform sequencing depth across donors, an assumption that may not hold. Most TCR sequences were observed very rarely across donors, whereas some public TCRs were present in many individuals. A later genetic analysis reported fewer N-insertions in productive TCRs among donors in an Asian-associated ancestry cluster than the roughly 700-donor mean. Because HLA typing was unavailable for some donors at each locus, only the typed subset was used in association tests. A later genetic analysis associated a missense DCLRE1C variant with V-gene and J-gene trimming of TCR beta chains, and an independent cohort replicated the association. Some IMGT-functional V segments, including TRBV6-2 and TRBV6-3, could not be distinguished by the 87-base-pair reads and were therefore excluded. A later analysis reported that several top co-occurrence clusters appeared linked to parvovirus B19, influenza, CMV and Epstein-Barr virus. A further reported finding was that TCR beta sequences accurately predicted the HLA-A and HLA-B alleles for most subjects in the first cohort. Linkage disequilibrium might explain the correlated functional status among segregating V segments, but an unknown experimental factor could not be ruled out. A cluster of highly shared sequence variants was judged likely to be a technical artifact of the sequencing pipeline. Most CMV-associated TCR beta chains appeared to be HLA-restricted in a later analysis, and the HLA associations seemed to be driven largely by CMV exposure. Cytomegalovirus status was reported to be diagnosed by the classifier with high specificity and sensitivity in both the original and validation cohorts. According to a later analysis, TCR association rates differed among HLA loci, with DRB1 alleles showing the most associated TCRs and HLA-C alleles showing the fewest. In the study, some 160 TCR beta chains were listed as associated with cytomegalovirus. An earlier analysis of approximately 530 of the donors showed that most TCR beta V segments appeared in productive rearrangements either about 90% or about 30% of the time, which broadly matched IMGT annotations. A later analysis associated about 18,000 TCR beta sequences with specific HLA alleles at a false discovery rate of 0.05. In vitro tests confirmed that a few of the cytomegalovirus-associated TCR beta chains recognize cytomegalovirus antigens. When HLA alleles, especially DR and DQ, strongly co-occurred, attributing TCR associations to individual alleles was difficult. According to the authors, the approach could potentially be generalized to other disease states and immunological phenotypes.

The library came from the immunoSEQ multiplex PCR assay. For the multiplex PCR, a mixture combining 60 forward primers for TCR Vbeta segments and 13 reverse primers for TCR Jbeta segments was used. The CDR3 region of rearranged TCR beta genes was amplified from genomic DNA with a multiplex PCR assay. The amplified TCR beta libraries were sequenced on the Illumina HiSeq System as 87-base-pair reads. As for the original processing: A later analysis counted about 76 million unique TCR beta chains across the roughly 700 repertoires, and some 11 million of these chains were shared by at least two donors. Raw reads were error-corrected and collapsed into unique sequences with a nearest-neighbor algorithm that merged closely related sequences to remove PCR and sequencing errors. CDR3 sequences were aligned to IMGT reference sequences to assign V, D and J gene segments. For a sequence to be retained, a match of at least six nucleotides was required to both a V gene segment and a J gene segment. A rearrangement counted as productive if the CDR3 had no stop codons and remained in frame with V and J, and every other rearrangement counted as non-productive. Following IMGT convention, CDR3 was defined as the stretch from the second conserved V-encoded cysteine up to the conserved J-encoded phenylalanine. In an earlier analysis of 500 to 650 of the donors, sequences lacking an unambiguous match to a single V gene segment were excluded. In an earlier analysis of approximately 550 of the donors, V segments were called functional above 56.7% productive rearrangements and were called segregating when the between-donor standard deviation exceeded 5%. A statistical classification framework was built for diagnosing cytomegalovirus status from the catalog of TCR beta chain sequences. In a later analysis, TCR nucleotide sequences were compared against IMGT/GENE-DB human TR gene sequences so that V and J genes could be assigned. The TCRdist pipeline was used in a later analysis to assign CDR3 sequences and most-parsimonious VDJ recombination scenarios. In a later analysis, every TCR beta chain was defined by the combination of its CDR3 amino acid sequence and its V-gene family, and reads without a unique V-gene family were dropped. In a later analysis, fewer than 600 highly shared, low-generation-probability nucleotide sequences were removed to address suspected cross-contamination and a sequencing artifact. In a later analysis, a clonal expansion index for each public chain was calculated from normalized within-repertoire ranks of inferred template counts. In a later analysis, generation probabilities were computed using a VDJ recombination model fitted to out-of-frame rearrangements, and the results were checked against IGoR. A later analysis scored TCR-TCR, TCR-HLA and TCR-CMV co-occurrence with hypergeometric tests, applying a repertoire-size bias correction to TCR pairs. A later analysis estimated false discovery rates by permuting HLA or CMV assignments 20 times. A later analysis grouped co-occurring TCRs with DBSCAN, adding TCRdist sequence similarity when clustering within HLA-allele-positive subsets. Co-occurrence clustering excluded repertoires with fewer than 30,000 or more than 120,000 public chains, plus five with anomalous nucleotide sharing. Not all clones reach the TCRdb copy of this immuneACCESS table, which keeps in-frame sequences only. Checked studies attribute under half of the gap to unresolved V genes and leave the rest unexplained. V and J calls and clone size are those listed in that table; D and trimming were worked out from the DNA. The sample table lists fewer than 250,000 clones, about three quarters of them with a count of one. The ten largest clones add up to 1.5% to 2% of the sample.

In total, 500 to 700 healthy bone marrow donors made up the cohort. At the time of sampling, every cohort member was nominally healthy, though immune exposures that went unrecorded were likely present. The donor was CMV seronegative and belonged to the group of over 350 seronegative cohort members. Every donor gave a peripheral blood sample, and the peripheral blood mononuclear cells from that sample were used for TCR beta sequencing. The Qiagen DNeasy Blood Extraction Kit was used to extract genomic DNA from the blood cell samples. The chain is encoded by TRBV5-4 joined to TRBJ2-1; the D gene is perhaps TRBD2, from 5 matching bases. This receptor was obtained from a male donor in good health and CMV-seronegative. Sequencing was carried out using PBMCs. The nucleotide sequence is given as TGTGCCAGCAGCTCGGCATTTTCGGGAAATGAGCAGTTCTTC. This translates into CASSSAFSGNEQFF.